The rows below give T cell receptor beta chains drawn from one sample of a study of vaccination and CD4 T cells after COVID-19. MiXCR was run by TCRdb on the PCR reads, yielding one entry per CDR3 protein. The sample lists about 17,000 distinct CDR3 sequences; 45% to 65% were seen once. Which antigens these TCRs recognize remains unknown. Input material: CD4+ T cells from blood, cultured in vitro. The receptors come from a human donor who had recovered from COVID-19. The CDR3 runs from the conserved cysteine through the conserved F or W. The order of the fields is D gene, V gene, clone size, J gene, CDR3 protein, CDR3 DNA. A D gene is named only where the DNA matches it firmly. Size is stated for part of the rows, as once, few or many counts, or as a class when the clone is expanded.

>NA|TRBV7-2|few|TRBJ1-1
CASSLVGQGFIRVTEAFF
TGTGCCAGCAGCTTAGTAGGGCAGGGCTTTATTAGGGTCACTGAAGCTTTCTTT
>TRBD1|TRBV7-9|NA|TRBJ1-1
CAGSPRQGEDTEAFF
TGTGCCGGCAGCCCCCGACAGGGGGAGGACACTGAAGCTTTCTTT
>TRBD2|TRBV7-2|NA|TRBJ2-5
CASSSAWWTSGMETQYF
TGTGCCAGCAGCTCAGCATGGTGGACTAGTGGCATGGAGACCCAGTACTTC
>NA|TRBV4-2|NA|TRBJ2-3
CASSLRLASGTDTQYF
TGTGCCAGCAGCCTAAGATTGGCTAGCGGCACAGATACGCAGTATTTT
>NA|TRBV20-1|NA|TRBJ1-1
CSAKKTVNTEAFF
TGCAGTGCTAAAAAGACGGTTAACACTGAAGCTTTCTTT
>NA|TRBV11-3|NA|TRBJ2-6
CASSAISGANVLTF
TGTGCCAGCAGCGCAATCTCTGGGGCCAACGTCCTGACTTTC
>NA|TRBV6-2/TRBV6-3|NA|TRBJ2-7
CASSYSSRKLDVYEQYF
TGTGCCAGCAGTTACTCGAGTCGGAAGCTGGACGTCTACGAGCAGTACTTC
>NA|TRBV29-1|NA|TRBJ1-2
CSVDRGYTF
TGCAGCGTTGATAGAGGCTACACCTTC
>TRBD1|TRBV15|NA|TRBJ2-3
CATSRDVDRGADTQYF
TGTGCCACCAGCAGAGATGTAGACAGGGGAGCAGATACGCAGTATTTT
>TRBD1|TRBV20-1|NA|TRBJ1-1
CSARAMGGTGNNLNTEAFF
TGCAGTGCTAGAGCGATGGGAGGGACAGGAAATAACTTGAACACTGAAGCTTTCTTT
>TRBD1|TRBV6-1|NA|TRBJ1-1
CASRTGIYTEAFF
TGTGCCAGTCGGACAGGAATTTACACTGAAGCTTTCTTT